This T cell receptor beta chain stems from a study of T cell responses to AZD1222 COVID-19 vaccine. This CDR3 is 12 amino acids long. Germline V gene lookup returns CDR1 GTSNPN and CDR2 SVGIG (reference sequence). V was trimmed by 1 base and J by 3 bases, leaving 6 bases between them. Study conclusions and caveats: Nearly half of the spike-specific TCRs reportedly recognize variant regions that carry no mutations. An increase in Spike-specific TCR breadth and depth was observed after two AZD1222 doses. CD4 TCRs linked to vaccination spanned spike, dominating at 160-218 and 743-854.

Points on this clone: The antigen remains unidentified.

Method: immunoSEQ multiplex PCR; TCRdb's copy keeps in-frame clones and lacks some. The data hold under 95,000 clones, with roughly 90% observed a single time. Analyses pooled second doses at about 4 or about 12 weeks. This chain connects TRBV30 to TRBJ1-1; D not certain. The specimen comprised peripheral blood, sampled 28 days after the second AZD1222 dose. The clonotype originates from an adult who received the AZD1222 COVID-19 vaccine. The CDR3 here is CAWSEVDTEAFF. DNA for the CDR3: TGTGCCTGGAGTGAGGTAGACACTGAAGCTTTCTTT. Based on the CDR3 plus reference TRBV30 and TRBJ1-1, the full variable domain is SQTIHQWPATLVQPVGSPLSLECTVEGTSNPNLYWYRQAAGRGLQLLFYSVGIGQISSEVPQNLSASRPQDRQFILSSKKLLLSDSGFYLCAWSEVDTEAFFGQGTRLTVV.